The T cell receptor (beta chain) under discussion was sequenced for a study of spatial heterogeneity in lung cancer. A unique molecular identifier was attached to every TCR cDNA molecule. Each CDR3 protein is one row after TCRdb ran MiXCR on the 5' RACE reads. The table has roughly 38,000 distinct CDR3 sequences, 2.5% to 3.5% seen once. Time point described: sample taken at primary tumor resection. Untreated early-stage non-small cell lung cancer patients, 55 to 85 in total, were the donors. Researchers sequenced whole RNA taken from tumor, nontumor lung or frozen PBMC without sorting. CDR1 DFQATT and CDR2 SNEGSKA come from the germline V gene (reference sequence). Trimming left V 0 bases short and J 2 bases short, with 15 bases between. This CDR3 region has 16 residues. This clonotype showed up many times.

The source was normal lung tissue next to the tumor, collected at surgery. This chain links TRBV20-1 with TRBJ2-3, with a possible D match to TRBD2 (6 bases). The receptor was derived from a male donor with early-stage non-small cell lung cancer. CDR3 region: CSARDRDGGDTDTQYF. In nucleotides, the CDR3 is TGCAGTGCTAGAGATCGAGACGGGGGAGACACAGATACGCAGTATTTT.